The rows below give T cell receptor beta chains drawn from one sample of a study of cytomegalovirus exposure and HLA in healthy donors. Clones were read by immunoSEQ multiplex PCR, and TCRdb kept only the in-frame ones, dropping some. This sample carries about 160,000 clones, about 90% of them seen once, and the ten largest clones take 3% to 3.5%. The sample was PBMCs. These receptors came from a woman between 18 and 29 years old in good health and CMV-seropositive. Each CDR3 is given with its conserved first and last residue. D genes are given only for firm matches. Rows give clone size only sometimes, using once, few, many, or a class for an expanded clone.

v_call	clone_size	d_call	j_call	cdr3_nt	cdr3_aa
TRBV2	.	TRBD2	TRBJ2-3	TGTGCCAGCAGTCACCCACTCCTAGCGGGGGCCACAGATACGCAGTATTTT	CASSHPLLAGATDTQYF
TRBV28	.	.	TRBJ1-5	TGTGCCAGCACCCGGGCAGCGGATCAGCCCCAGCATTTT	CASTRAADQPQHF
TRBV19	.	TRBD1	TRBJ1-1	TGTGCCAGTAGACCAACCACAGGGGGCGTCACTGAAGCTTTCTTT	CASRPTTGGVTEAFF
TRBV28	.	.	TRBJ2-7	TGTGCCAGCAGTCCCGGCGGGGGCGGGAGAGTCGGGCAGTACTTC	CASSPGGGGRVGQYF
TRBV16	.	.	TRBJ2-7	TGTGCCAGCAGCGGTTCGGGGGTTAGCTACGAGCAGTACTTC	CASSGSGVSYEQYF
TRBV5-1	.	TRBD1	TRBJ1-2	TGCGCCAGCAGCTTTCGACAGGGGGATGACTATGGCTACACCTTC	CASSFRQGDDYGYTF
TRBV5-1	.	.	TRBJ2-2	TGCGCCAGCAGCTTGGAGCCAGGCACCGGGGAGCTGTTTTTT	CASSLEPGTGELFF
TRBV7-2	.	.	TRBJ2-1	TGTGCCAGCAGCTTAACTCCCGGGAGTTACAATGAGCAGTTCTTC	CASSLTPGSYNEQFF
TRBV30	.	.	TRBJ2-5	TGTGCCTGGATGGTCGGGTACCAAGAGACCCAGTACTTC	CAWMVGYQETQYF
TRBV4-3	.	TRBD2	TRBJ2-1	TGCGCCAGCAGCCAAGGGCCCCCGGGAGGGAGGGGGAACAATGAGCAGTTCTTC	CASSQGPPGGRGNNEQFF
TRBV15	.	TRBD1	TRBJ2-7	TGTGCCACCAGTAAAGGGACAGGGGCCTACGAGCAGTACTTC	CATSKGTGAYEQYF
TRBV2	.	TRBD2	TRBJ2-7	TGTGCCAGCAGTGATAGCGGGAGCTCCTACGAGCAGTACTTC	CASSDSGSSYEQYF
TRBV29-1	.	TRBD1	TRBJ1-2	TGCAGCGTAGGACAGGGCCCTCTAGGGTACACCTTC	CSVGQGPLGYTF
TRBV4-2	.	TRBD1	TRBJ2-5	TGTGCCAGCAGCCAAGATAGGGGGCCAGAGACCCAGTACTTC	CASSQDRGPETQYF
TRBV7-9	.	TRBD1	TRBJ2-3	TGTGCCAGCAGCTTCGGAGACAGGGGCGGTACGCAGTATTTT	CASSFGDRGGTQYF
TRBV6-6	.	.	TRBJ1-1	TGTGCCAGCAGTTCCCAGGGCGAAGCTTTCTTT	CASSSQGEAFF
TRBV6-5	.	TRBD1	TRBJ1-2	TGTGCCAGCAGTTACCTAGGGGACAGTATAGGGAGCTACACCTTC	CASSYLGDSIGSYTF
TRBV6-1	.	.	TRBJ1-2	TGTGCCAGCAGTGAAGAACGGACAGTCCACGACTATGGCTACACCTTC	CASSEERTVHDYGYTF
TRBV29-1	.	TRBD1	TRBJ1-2	TGCAGCGTTGAACCCTCCGGGACAGTCGTTGATGGCTACACCTTC	CSVEPSGTVVDGYTF
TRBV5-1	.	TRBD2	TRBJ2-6	TGCGCCAGCAGCTCCCGCGCAGCGGGAGAATCTGGGGCCAACGTCCTGACTTTC	CASSSRAAGESGANVLTF
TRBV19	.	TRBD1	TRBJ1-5	TGTGCCAGTAGTATAGTCGCAGGGGGCTATGGTCAGCCCCAGCATTTT	CASSIVAGGYGQPQHF
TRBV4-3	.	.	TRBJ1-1	TGCGCCAGCAGCCAACATTTCCGACACCCGAACACTGAAGCTTTCTTT	CASSQHFRHPNTEAFF
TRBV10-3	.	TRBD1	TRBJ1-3	TGTGCCATCAGCACGACAGGGGGTACCTACTCTGGAAACACCATATATTTT	CAISTTGGTYSGNTIYF
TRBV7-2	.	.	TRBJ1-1	TGTGCCAGCAGCTTAGTAGGGGGAAACACTGAAGCTTTCTTT	CASSLVGGNTEAFF
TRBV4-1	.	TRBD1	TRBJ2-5	TGCGCCAGCAGCCCTACAGGGGCCCCCAAAGAGACCCAGTACTTC	CASSPTGAPKETQYF
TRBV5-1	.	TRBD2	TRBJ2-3	TGCGCCAGCAAAAGGGGACTAGCGGAAAGCACAGATACGCAGTATTTT	CASKRGLAESTDTQYF
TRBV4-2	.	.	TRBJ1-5	TGTGCCAGCAGCCAAGACACGGGGATTTATCAGCCCCAGCATTTT	CASSQDTGIYQPQHF
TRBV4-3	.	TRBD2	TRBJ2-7	TGCGCCAGCAGCCAAACCCAGACTAGCCACGAGCAGTACTTC	CASSQTQTSHEQYF
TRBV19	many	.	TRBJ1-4	TGTGCCAGTAGTAAGACAGGCCTTAGGGGACTGTTTTTT	CASSKTGLRGLFF
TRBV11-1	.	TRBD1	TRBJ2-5	TGTGCCAGCAGCCGAGACAGGGGGCGACAGACCCAGTACTTC	CASSRDRGRQTQYF
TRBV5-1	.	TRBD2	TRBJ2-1	TGCGCCAGCAGCTTGCGTCCTAGCGGGGGAGACTACAATGAGCAGTTCTTC	CASSLRPSGGDYNEQFF
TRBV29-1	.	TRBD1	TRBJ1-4	TGCAGCGCTTTCGTACAGGGGGTTGCAACTAATGAAAAACTGTTTTTT	CSAFVQGVATNEKLFF
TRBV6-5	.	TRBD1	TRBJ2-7	TGTGCCAGCACCAGGGGGTTCTCCTACGAGCAGTACTTC	CASTRGFSYEQYF
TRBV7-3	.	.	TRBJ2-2	TGTGCCAGCAGCCCAGGCACTTACACCGGGGAGCTGTTTTTT	CASSPGTYTGELFF
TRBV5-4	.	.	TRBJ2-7	TGTGCCAGCAGCCGAAAGGACTCGAACTACGAGCAGTACTTC	CASSRKDSNYEQYF
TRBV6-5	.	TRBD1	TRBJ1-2	TGTGCCAGCAGTTACTCCCGCAGGGGGGCTAACTATGGCTACACCTTC	CASSYSRRGANYGYTF
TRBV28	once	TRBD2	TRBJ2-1	TGTGCCAGCAGTTTACGCGGGAGCTCCTACAATGAGCAGTTCTTC	CASSLRGSSYNEQFF